The 26 T cell receptor beta chains reported below all come from one sample, sequenced in a study of blood T cell repertoires in COVID-19. Profiled with immunoSEQ multiplex PCR; TCRdb holds only in-frame clones, not every one. The sample carries about 82,000 clones, 65% to 90% recorded once. The sequenced material came from peripheral blood. Receptor source: an elderly man with acute or convalescent COVID-19.

Comments on this clone: A read error may produce the germline difference seen at one junction end. The rearrangement joins TRBV9 to TRBJ2-1; 10 bases align to TRBD2. The germline gives CDR1 SGDLS, CDR2 YYNGEE. The CDR3 covers 17 residues. The CDR3 spells CASSVAASGSSYNEQLF. The CDR3 DNA reads TGTGCCAGCAGCGTAGCGGCTAGCGGGAGTTCGTACAATGAGCAGCTCTTC.

The chain combines TRBV11-2 with TRBJ1-1; no clear D gene. Per the germline V gene, CDR1 is SGHAT and CDR2 is FQNNGV. V was shortened by 6 bases and J by 5 bases, with 19 bases between the two germline ends. The CDR3 is made up of 15 amino acids. The CDR3 loop is CASRVEGGGRTEAFF. In DNA, the CDR3 is TGTGCCAGCAGGGTAGAGGGAGGAGGCAGGACTGAAGCTTTCTTT.

The V gene is TRBV5-5, the J gene TRBJ2-7; 10 bases fit TRBD2. Germline lookup yields CDR1 SGHKS and CDR2 YYEKEE (reference sequence). The CDR3 contains 16 residues. The junction had 11 bases not matched to a gene; V was cut back by 2 bases and J by 6 bases. The CDR3 DNA sequence: TGTGCCAGCAGCTTATCTACGCTAGCGGGAGCCCGCGAGCAGTACTTC. Protein: CASSLSTLAGAREQYF.

This chain connects TRBV2 to TRBJ2-7; D possibly corresponds to TRBD2 (5 bases). Looked up from germline, CDR1 is SNHLY and CDR2 is FYNNEI. CDR3 length: 12 residues. V lost 5 bases and J lost 4, with 9 bases in between. CDR3 sequence reads: CASSSRGYEQYF. CDR3 sequence (DNA): TGTGCCAGCAGTTCCCGGGGTTACGAGCAGTACTTC.

This clone was detected only once. This chain uses TRBV19 with TRBJ1-6; 7 bases line up with TRBD1. The CDR3 has 14 residues. Trimming cost V 7 bases and J 4 bases; bases outside gene matches: 4. Per germline, CDR1 LNHDA and CDR2 SQIVND (reference sequence). Here the CDR3 DNA reads TGTGCCAGTACCACAGGGGTGTATAATTCACCCCTCCACTTT. It specifies CASTTGVYNSPLHF.

This clone was seen once. The chain is built from TRBV5-8 and TRBJ2-7, with D possibly matching TRBD1 (5 bases). Trimming cost V 3 bases and J 0 bases, with 10 bases left between them. This CDR3 region has 14 residues. Germline V gives CDR1 SGHTS, CDR2 YDEGEE. The CDR3 bases are TGTGCCAGCAGCTACAGGACCACCTCCTACGAGCAGTACTTC. Translation: CASSYRTTSYEQYF.

The chain links TRBV4-1 to TRBJ1-6; D remains ambiguous. The CDR3 is 15 amino acids. Germline V gives CDR1 MGHRA, CDR2 YSYEKL. V lost 4 bases and J lost 6, with 13 bases in between. The CDR3 DNA is TGCGCCAGCAGCCCGGCGGAGGCGGGTAATTCACCCCTCCACTTT. As protein: CASSPAEAGNSPLHF.

This chain uses TRBV4-3 with TRBJ2-1; 11 positions match TRBD2. This CDR3 contains 17 residues. Germline CDR1 is LGHNA and CDR2 is YSLEER. With 0 bases clipped from V and 10 bases from J, the junction kept 11 bases outside the gene matches. The CDR3 sequence is CASSQDPGLAVLGEQFF. The CDR3, as DNA: TGCGCCAGCAGCCAAGACCCGGGACTAGCGGTCCTCGGCGAGCAGTTCTTC.

V gene TRBV7-2 combines with J gene TRBJ2-4; a weak D match, TRBD1 (5 bases). This CDR3 is 13 amino acids long. Trimming shortened V by 10 bases and J by 6 bases, and 16 bases separated the two germline ends. Per germline, CDR1 SGHTA and CDR2 FQGNSA. CDR3 amino acids: CATDLGHGNIQYF. CDR3 nucleotides: TGTGCCACTGACTTAGGACACGGAAACATTCAGTACTTC.

Note on this clone: Germline and junction disagree at one end, which may indicate a read error. This rearrangement joins TRBV19 to TRBJ1-5; 7 nucleotides match TRBD1. This CDR3 region has 14 residues. Germline V gene lookup returns CDR1 LNHDA and CDR2 SQIVND (reference sequence). CDR3 DNA sequence: TGTGCCAGCAGCCGGGACAGTCACAATCGGCCCCAGCATTTT. Its translation is CASSRDSHNRPQHF.

J is TRBJ1-2 and V is TRBV9, with TRBD1 identical over 11 bases. J lost 8 bases, V lost 1 base, and 4 bases had no gene match. The germline V gene has CDR1 SGDLS and CDR2 YYNGEE. The CDR3 is 14 amino acids. The CDR3 is CASSVTGTGGGYTF. CDR3 nucleotides: TGTGCCAGCAGCGTAACCGGGACAGGGGGAGGCTACACCTTC.

The chain has TRBV6-5 and TRBJ1-6; D gene ambiguous. V lost 2 bases to trimming and J lost 7 bases, with 15 bases between them. Germline V gives CDR1 MNHEY, CDR2 SVGAGI. This CDR3 is 16 amino acids long. The CDR3 DNA follows: TGTGCCAGCAGTTACGACGGGGTGGTCGGGAATTCACCCCTCCACTTT. It yields the protein CASSYDGVVGNSPLHF.

The J gene is TRBJ1-1, the V gene TRBV28; 11 bases agree with TRBD1. With 8 bases clipped from V and 1 base from J, the junction kept 9 bases outside the gene matches. Germline CDR1 MDHEN, CDR2 SYDVKM. CDR3 length: 16 amino acids. The CDR3 nucleotides are TGTGCCAGCCGGGTCCCCGGGACAGGGGGGAACACTGAAGCTTTCTTT. It specifies CASRVPGTGGNTEAFF.

The genes are TRBV28 and TRBJ1-1; D may be TRBD1 (6 bases). Germline lookup yields CDR1 MDHEN and CDR2 SYDVKM. This CDR3 is 14 amino acids long. Trimming cost V 2 bases and J 1 base, with 8 bases left between them. The DNA of the CDR3 is TGTGCCAGCAGTTTAGGACAGACGAACACTGAAGCTTTCTTT. This encodes CASSLGQTNTEAFF.

This chain uses TRBV2 with TRBJ1-1, with 12 bases identical to TRBD1. Germline CDR1 SNHLY, CDR2 FYNNEI. This CDR3 is built from 13 residues. Trimming at V came to 8 bases and at J to 5 bases, leaving 3 bases not matched to a gene. DNA for the CDR3: TGTGCCAGCTCGGGACAGGGGGCGACTGAAGCTTTCTTT. Translated, it gives CASSGQGATEAFF.

The chain is built from TRBV30 and TRBJ1-5; tentative D call: TRBD1 (6 bases). Deletions cut 0 bases from V and 9 bases from J, with 18 bases between. From germline, CDR1 is GTSNPN and CDR2 SVGIG (reference sequence). The CDR3 contains 15 residues. CDR3 in DNA: TGTGCCTGGAGTGTAGGGCAGGGGAGTGGGGTGCCCCAGCATTTT. Its protein is CAWSVGQGSGVPQHF.

The V call is TRBV5-6, the J call TRBJ1-1; 12 positions match TRBD1. CDR3 length: 17 residues. CDR1 is SGHDT, CDR2 YYEEEE, per germline. V was pared by 1 base and J by 4 bases, with 8 bases of the junction left unmatched. The CDR3 nucleotides are TGTGCCAGCAGCTTGATCCCGGGACAGGGGGCGATCACTGAAGCTTTCTTT. Protein product: CASSLIPGQGAITEAFF.

The table lists this clone with a count of one. This chain uses TRBV15 with TRBJ2-2; D is perhaps TRBD2 (5 bases). CDR3 length: 16 amino acids. The V gene lost 0 bases and the J gene lost 7 bases, with 15 bases spanning the gap. Germline CDR1 and CDR2: LNHNV and YYDKDF (reference sequence). The DNA for the CDR3 is TGTGCCACCAGCAGAGATCTTGGACCCGGGGTCGGGGAGCTGTTTTTT. Its protein is CATSRDLGPGVGELFF. Filled out from reference TRBV15 and TRBJ2-2, the complete variable domain reads DAMVIQNPRYQVTQFGKPVTLSCSQTLNHNVMYWYQQKSSQAPKLLFHYYDKDFNNEADTPDNFQSRRPNTSFCFLDIRSPGLGDTAMYLCATSRDLGPGVGELFFGEGSRLTVL.

The sample holds one count of this clone. The chain recombines TRBV19 with TRBJ2-4; D is ambiguous. Between the trimmed V and J ends, which lost 3 bases and 0 bases, there was a span of 6 bases. The germline V gene encodes CDR1 LNHDA and CDR2 SQIVND (reference sequence). CDR3 length: 14 residues. The CDR3 DNA sequence: TGTGCCAGTAGTATGCGGTTAGCCAAAAACATTCAGTACTTC. The encoded protein is CASSMRLAKNIQYF.

The gene calls are TRBV25-1 and TRBJ1-6, with TRBD1 identical over 7 bases. With V trimmed by 4 bases and J by 7 bases, 4 bases remained unmatched. The V gene's germline CDR1 is MGHDK and CDR2 SYGVNS. The CDR3 runs to 14 residues. The CDR3 reads CASSGTGKNSPLHF. CDR3 bases: TGTGCCAGCAGTGGGACAGGAAAAAATTCACCCCTCCACTTT.

The chain is built from TRBV30 and TRBJ1-1, with a possible D match to TRBD1 (5 bases). The length of the CDR3 is 13 residues. The V gene's germline CDR1 is GTSNPN and CDR2 SVGIG (reference sequence). V lost 3 bases to trimming and J lost 3 bases, with 11 bases between them. CDR3 DNA sequence: TGTGCCTGGAGCGCCAGACAGTACACTGAAGCTTTCTTT. Translation gives CAWSARQYTEAFF.

This clone was picked up a small number of times. The chain joins TRBV29-1 to TRBJ2-2, with TRBD2 matching 13 bases. The CDR3 contains 14 residues. V was clipped by 6 bases and J by 9 bases; unmatched bases: 7. CDR1 and CDR2 (germline): SQVTM, ANQGSEA. The CDR3 DNA follows: TGCAGCGTAATAGGACTAGCGGGAGTCCGGGAGCTGTTTTTT. Protein: CSVIGLAGVRELFF.

The chain uses TRBV25-1 and TRBJ2-6, with D possibly TRBD1 on 6 matching bases. V dropped 2 bases and J dropped 0 bases, with 14 bases sitting between them. The CDR3 runs 18 residues. In germline, CDR1 is MGHDK, CDR2 SYGVNS. CDR3 protein: CASSEGDKSFSGANVLTF. In nucleotides, the CDR3 is TGTGCCAGCAGTGAAGGGGACAAGTCTTTCTCTGGGGCCAACGTCCTGACTTTC. Together with reference TRBV25-1 and TRBJ2-6, the CDR3 gives the full variable domain: EADIYQTPRYLVIGTGKKITLECSQTMGHDKMYWYQQDPGMELHLIHYSYGVNSTEKGDLSSESTVSRIRTEHFPLTLESARPSHTSQYLCASSEGDKSFSGANVLTFGAGSRLTVL.

This rearrangement joins TRBV5-1 to TRBJ2-1, with TRBD2 matching 7 bases. The CDR3 contains 17 residues. Per germline, CDR1 SGHRS and CDR2 YFSETQ. V lost 0 bases to trimming and J lost 0 bases; unmatched junction nucleotides: 6. The CDR3 sequence is CASSLDGGSSSYNEQFF. The CDR3 region has the DNA TGCGCCAGCAGCTTGGACGGGGGGTCGAGCTCCTACAATGAGCAGTTCTTC.

The chain uses TRBV13 and TRBJ2-7; 11 nucleotides match TRBD2. J lost 0 bases, V lost 4 bases, and 8 bases had no gene match. This CDR3 comprises 17 residues. Germline V lookup: CDR1 PRHDT, CDR2 FYEKMQ (reference sequence). In DNA form, the CDR3 reads TGTGCCAGCAGCTCCCTCGTCCTAGCGGGAGGCTCCTACGAGCAGTACTTC. Translating gives CASSSLVLAGGSYEQYF.

This chain connects TRBV2 to TRBJ2-2; weak D call: TRBD1 (5 bases). V gave up 3 bases and J gave up 8 bases, with 13 bases separating them. The CDR3 is 14 amino acids. Germline CDR1 and CDR2: SNHLY and FYNNEI. The DNA for the CDR3 is TGTGCCAGCAGTGACAGGACGAACAGGGGGGAGCTGTTTTTT. Translating gives CASSDRTNRGELFF.